Below, 25 T cell receptor beta chains from the same sample are listed, as sequenced in a study of somatic mutations in cytotoxic T cells in rheumatoid arthritis. Measured with immunoSEQ multiplex PCR; TCRdb has only the in-frame clones, and not every one. The sample consists of over 15,000 clones, 81% of them appearing once. The specimen sequenced was CD8+ T cells sorted from blood. These receptors were obtained from an adult with rheumatoid arthritis.

The CDR3 nucleotides read TGCGCCAGCAGCCAACGGGGAGGCGACACTGAAGCTTTCTTT. Its translation is CASSQRGGDTEAFF. The V and J genes are TRBV4-1 and TRBJ1-1, with D unresolved. The germline V and J ends were trimmed by 2 bases and 3 bases, with 10 bases remaining between them. The CDR3 spans 14 residues. Germline V lookup: CDR1 MGHRA, CDR2 YSYEKL.

V gene TRBV12-2 combines with J gene TRBJ2-5; the D call TRBD2 from the table was never checked on the DNA. TRBV12-2 is shown as a pseudogene. This CDR3 is 18 amino acids long. The CDR3 coding sequence is TGTGCAAGTCGCCATATAACGGGGGGACCGGAGGCTCCGGAGACCCAGTACTTC. Protein: CASRHITGGPEAPETQYF.

The chain couples TRBV28 to TRBJ1-1; TRBD1 aligns across 10 bases. Germline V gene sequence: CDR1 MDHEN, CDR2 SYDVKM. V lost 6 bases and J lost 4; bases outside the gene matches: 5. The CDR3 consists of 14 residues. CDR3 residues: CASSLRTGGTEAFF. The DNA for the CDR3 is TGTGCCAGCAGCCTAAGGACAGGGGGCACTGAAGCTTTCTTT.

This rearrangement joins TRBV7-9 to TRBJ2-5, with 7 bases aligning to TRBD2. The CDR3 consists of 16 residues. In germline, CDR1 is SEHNR, CDR2 FQNEAQ (reference sequence). The V and J ends lost 0 bases and 5 bases, in that order; junction bases with no gene match: 9. The CDR3 coding sequence is TGTGCCAGCAGCTTAGCGAAGGGAGGGGCTGGTGAGACCCAGTACTTC. Its translation is CASSLAKGGAGETQYF.

This rearrangement joins TRBV13 to TRBJ2-5, with 9 positions matching TRBD2. Trimming took 5 bases from V and 5 from J; bases not matched to a gene: 12. The CDR3 contains 16 residues. Germline loops: CDR1 PRHDT, CDR2 FYEKMQ (reference sequence). DNA for the CDR3: TGTGCCAGCAGCCGCCCGGGACTAGCAATGGGGGAGACCCAGTACTTC. Translating it yields CASSRPGLAMGETQYF.

In this sample, this clone turned up once. This chain uses TRBV13 with TRBJ1-2; 9 nucleotides align to TRBD1. The germline V gene encodes CDR1 PRHDT and CDR2 FYEKMQ (reference sequence). J was trimmed by 0 bases and V by 0 bases; bases with no gene match: 5. This CDR3 is 17 amino acids long. Written as DNA, the CDR3 is TGTGCCAGCAGCTTAGGCCGGGGACAGGGAGCTAACTATGGCTACACCTTC. This translates into CASSLGRGQGANYGYTF.

The V and J genes are TRBV5-1 and TRBJ2-2; D call uncertain. The germline V and J ends were trimmed by 2 bases and 2 bases, with 4 bases remaining between them. CDR3 size: 13 residues. The germline V gene encodes CDR1 SGHRS and CDR2 YFSETQ. The CDR3 loop reads CASSFGNTGELFF. The CDR3, as DNA: TGCGCCAGCAGCTTCGGAAACACCGGGGAGCTGTTTTTT.

The chain has TRBV28 and TRBJ2-1; D perhaps matches TRBD2 (5 bases). Trimming shortened V by 5 bases and J by 7 bases, and 15 bases separated the two germline ends. The germline V gene has CDR1 MDHEN and CDR2 SYDVKM. This CDR3 spans 14 amino acids. In DNA form, the CDR3 reads TGTGCCAGCAGTCCTCCGGGAATTGTGAATGAGCAGTTCTTC. Protein product: CASSPPGIVNEQFF.

This clone was observed a few times. The chain recombines TRBV7-6 with TRBJ2-1, with TRBD2 identical over 12 bases. Germline assignment: CDR1 SGHVS and CDR2 FNYEAQ. With 4 bases clipped from V and 7 bases from J, the junction kept 2 bases outside the gene matches. The CDR3 contains 14 residues. CDR3: CASSSLAGGNEQFF. In nucleotides, the CDR3 is TGTGCCAGCAGCTCCCTAGCGGGGGGGAATGAGCAGTTCTTC.

This chain connects TRBV5-1 to TRBJ2-1; possible D gene TRBD2, 6 bases. CDR1 is SGHRS, CDR2 YFSETQ, per germline. CDR3 length equals 16 residues. With 1 base removed from V and 8 bases from J, the gap between germline ends came to 19 bases. The CDR3 reads CASSLLVENPSDEQFF. CDR3 bases: TGCGCCAGCAGCTTGCTTGTGGAGAACCCTAGCGATGAGCAGTTCTTC.

This clone was detected only a few times. The chain has TRBV5-1 and TRBJ2-1; 7 nucleotides line up with TRBD1. CDR3 size: 15 residues. The ends lost 2 bases at V and 3 bases at J; junction bases unmatched: 5. Germline CDR1 and CDR2: SGHRS and YFSETQ. The chain's CDR3 is CASSFTGTDYNEQFF. The DNA of the CDR3 is TGCGCCAGCAGCTTCACCGGGACAGACTACAATGAGCAGTTCTTC.

The CDR3 coding sequence is TGTGCCAGCAGTTTAGAAGGGCGACCTAGCACAGATACGCAGTATTTT. This gives the protein CASSLEGRPSTDTQYF. The chain has TRBV27 and TRBJ2-3, with D uncertain. The CDR3 totals 16 residues. Germline CDR1 is MNHEY and CDR2 is SMNVEV (reference sequence). Trimming cost V 2 bases and J 0 bases, with 12 bases left between them.

This clone was found once. The V and J genes are TRBV13 and TRBJ1-3; TRBD1 matches at 7 bases. V trimming: 8 bases; J trimming: 4 bases; junction bases outside the gene matches: 8. This CDR3 is built from 14 residues. The germline CDR1 and CDR2 sequences are PRHDT and FYEKMQ (reference sequence). DNA for the CDR3: TGTGCCAGCTGGCAGGGGGGGAGCGGAAACACCATATATTTT. This sequence encodes CASWQGGSGNTIYF.

The chain carries TRBV19 and TRBJ1-1; D might be TRBD1 (5 bases). From germline, CDR1 is LNHDA and CDR2 SQIVND (reference sequence). V dropped 7 bases and J dropped 4 bases, with 28 bases sitting between them. The CDR3 is made up of 18 amino acids. CDR3 in amino acids: CASMGFGYRKGWTTEAFF. CDR3 DNA: TGTGCCAGTATGGGGTTTGGGTACAGGAAAGGATGGACCACTGAAGCTTTCTTT.

The chain employs TRBV27 and TRBJ2-1; weak D call: TRBD1 (6 bases). Trimming took 4 bases from V and 7 from J, leaving 11 bases between them. The germline V gene has CDR1 MNHEY and CDR2 SMNVEV (reference sequence). The CDR3 covers 13 residues. The CDR3 spells CASSWGPVNEQFF. CDR3 bases: TGTGCCAGCAGTTGGGGGCCGGTAAATGAGCAGTTCTTC.

V and J are TRBV7-9 and TRBJ2-5; no clear D. Germline V gene lookup returns CDR1 SEHNR and CDR2 FQNEAQ (reference sequence). The CDR3 runs to 12 residues. V was pared by 6 bases and J by 2 bases, with 7 bases between. CDR3 nucleotide sequence: TGTGCCAGCAGGGCCCCTCAAGAGACCCAGTACTTC. Residues: CASRAPQETQYF.

The V gene is TRBV9, the J gene TRBJ2-2, with unresolved D. The CDR3 is 13 amino acids. Germline CDR1 SGDLS, CDR2 YYNGEE. With 5 bases removed from V and 2 bases from J, the gap between germline ends came to 7 bases. Here the CDR3 reads CASSPGNTGELFF. In DNA form, the CDR3 reads TGTGCCAGCAGTCCAGGTAACACCGGGGAGCTGTTTTTT.

J is TRBJ2-7 and V is TRBV29-1; D is possibly TRBD2 (5 bases). Trimming left V 3 bases short and J 0 bases short, with 9 bases between. Germline lookup yields CDR1 SQVTM and CDR2 ANQGSEA. The CDR3 sequence is 13 residues long. The CDR3 DNA reads as TGCAGCGTTGATGAGGGAAACTCCTACGAGCAGTACTTC. Translated: CSVDEGNSYEQYF.

The V call is TRBV4-1, the J call TRBJ2-7; no firm D call. The CDR3 has 13 amino acids. The germline V gene encodes CDR1 MGHRA and CDR2 YSYEKL. Trimming cost V 4 bases and J 5 bases, with 12 bases left between them. CDR3 residues: CASSPLGGDEQYF. The CDR3 nucleotides read TGCGCCAGCAGCCCCCTTGGTGGCGACGAGCAGTACTTC.

The chain is built from TRBV7-6 and TRBJ1-1; D is ambiguous. V was trimmed by 1 base and J by 2 bases, leaving 8 bases between them. The CDR3 is 14 amino acids. Germline values: CDR1 SGHVS, CDR2 FNYEAQ. This CDR3 reads CASSLGNPNTEAFF. DNA of the CDR3: TGTGCCAGCAGCTTAGGGAACCCTAACACTGAAGCTTTCTTT.

By share, this clone counts as medium-sized. The chain is built from TRBV27 and TRBJ1-5, with 10 bases that match TRBD1. J gave up 5 bases and V 1 base, and 5 bases lay outside the gene matches. This CDR3 is built from 16 residues. Germline V gives CDR1 MNHEY, CDR2 SMNVEV (reference sequence). The CDR3 region is CASSLYSGTGDQPQHF. CDR3 DNA: TGTGCCAGCAGTTTATATAGTGGGACAGGGGATCAGCCCCAGCATTTT.

The CDR3 reads CASSQDRGRQYF. CDR3 bases: TGCGCCAGCAGCCAAGACAGGGGAAGGCAGTACTTC. The V and J genes are TRBV4-3 and TRBJ2-7, with TRBD1 as a possible D gene (6 bases). Trimming shortened V by 0 bases and J by 9 bases, and 9 bases separated the two germline ends. The CDR3 is made up of 12 amino acids. Per germline, CDR1 LGHNA and CDR2 YSLEER.

V usage is TRBV9 and J usage is TRBJ1-2; 9 bases line up with TRBD1. The CDR3 covers 14 residues. Per germline, CDR1 SGDLS and CDR2 YYNGEE. V shed 5 bases and J 3 bases; nucleotides not matched to a gene: 5. CDR3 residues: CASRGTGLDYGYTF. The DNA for the CDR3 is TGTGCCAGCAGGGGGACAGGGTTGGACTATGGCTACACCTTC.

The table lists this clone with a few counts. This chain links TRBV30 with TRBJ1-1; the D is unclear. The V gene lost 4 bases and the J gene lost 1 base, with 4 bases spanning the gap. Germline assignment: CDR1 GTSNPN and CDR2 SVGIG (reference sequence). The CDR3 loop spans 11 amino acids. The CDR3 DNA follows: TGTGCCTGGACCAGGAACACTGAAGCTTTCTTT. This translates into CAWTRNTEAFF. Full variable domain (missing parts from reference TRBV30 and TRBJ1-1): SQTIHQWPATLVQPVGSPLSLECTVEGTSNPNLYWYRQAAGRGLQLLFYSVGIGQISSEVPQNLSASRPQDRQFILSSKKLLLSDSGFYLCAWTRNTEAFFGQGTRLTVV.

The gene calls are TRBV5-6 and TRBJ2-3; no definite D call. The CDR3 length is 11 residues. V lost 2 bases and J 7 bases, leaving 5 bases between the germline ends. Germline CDR1 SGHDT, CDR2 YYEEEE. CDR3 loop: CASSFDYTQYF. The CDR3 bases are TGTGCCAGCAGCTTTGACTATACGCAGTATTTT.